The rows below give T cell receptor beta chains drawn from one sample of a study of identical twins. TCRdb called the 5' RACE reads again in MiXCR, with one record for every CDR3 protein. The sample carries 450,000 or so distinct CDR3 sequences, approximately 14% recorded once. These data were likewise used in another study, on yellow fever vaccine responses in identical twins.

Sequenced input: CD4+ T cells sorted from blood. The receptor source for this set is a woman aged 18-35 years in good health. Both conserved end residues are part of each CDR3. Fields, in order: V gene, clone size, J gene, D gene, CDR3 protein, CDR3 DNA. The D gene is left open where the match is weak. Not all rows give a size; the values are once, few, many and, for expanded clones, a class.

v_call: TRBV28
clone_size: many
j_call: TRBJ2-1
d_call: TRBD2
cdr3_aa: CASSSLAGRAYNEQFF
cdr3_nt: TGTGCCAGCAGTTCACTAGCGGGGAGGGCCTACAATGAGCAGTTCTTC

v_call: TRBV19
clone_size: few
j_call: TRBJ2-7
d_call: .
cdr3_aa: CASTSGTGAYEQYF
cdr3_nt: .

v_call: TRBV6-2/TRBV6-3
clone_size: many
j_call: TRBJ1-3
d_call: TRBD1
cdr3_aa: CASRQSGTASGNTIYF
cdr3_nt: TGTGCCAGCAGACAGAGCGGGACAGCCTCTGGAAACACCATATATTTT

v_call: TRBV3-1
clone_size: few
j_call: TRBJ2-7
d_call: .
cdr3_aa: CASSQQGRYEQYF
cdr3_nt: TGTGCCAGCAGCCAACAGGGACGGTACGAGCAGTACTTC

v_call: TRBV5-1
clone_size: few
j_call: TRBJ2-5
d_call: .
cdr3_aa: CASSSSVGIQETQYF
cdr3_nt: TGCGCCAGCAGCTCCTCCGTCGGTATACAAGAGACCCAGTACTTC

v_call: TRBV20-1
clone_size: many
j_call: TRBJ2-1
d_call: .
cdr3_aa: CSARDLISGSYNEQFF
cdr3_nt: TGCAGTGCTAGAGATTTGATAAGCGGCTCCTACAATGAGCAGTTCTTC

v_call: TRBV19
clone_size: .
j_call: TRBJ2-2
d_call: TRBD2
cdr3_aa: CASSREVGELFF
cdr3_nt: TGTGCCAGTAGTCGGGAGGTCGGGGAGCTGTTTTTT

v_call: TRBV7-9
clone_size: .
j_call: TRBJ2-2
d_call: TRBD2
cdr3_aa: CASSYRTSGNTGELFF
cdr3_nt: TGTGCCAGCAGCTACCGGACTAGCGGCAACACCGGGGAGCTGTTTTTT

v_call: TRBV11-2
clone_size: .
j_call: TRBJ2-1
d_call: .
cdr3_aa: CASSWGDGHGSSYNEQFF
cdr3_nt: TGTGCCAGCAGCTGGGGGGACGGGCACGGAAGCTCCTACAATGAGCAGTTCTTC

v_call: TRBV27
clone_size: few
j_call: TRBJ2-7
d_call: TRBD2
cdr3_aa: CASSRPGLAIYEQYF
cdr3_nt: TGTGCCAGCAGCAGACCGGGACTAGCTATATACGAGCAGTACTTC

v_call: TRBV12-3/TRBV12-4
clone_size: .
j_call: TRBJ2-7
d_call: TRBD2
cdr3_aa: CASRLAGGPPYEQYF
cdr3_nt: TGTGCCAGTAGATTAGCGGGGGGGCCCCCCTACGAGCAGTACTTC

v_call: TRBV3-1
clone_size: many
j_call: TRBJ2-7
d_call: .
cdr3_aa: CASSQVASANYEQYF
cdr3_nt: TGTGCCAGCAGCCAAGTAGCTAGCGCCAACTACGAGCAGTACTTC

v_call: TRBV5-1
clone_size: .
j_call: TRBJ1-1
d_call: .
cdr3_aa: CASSTGTTMNTEAFF
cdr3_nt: TGCGCCAGCAGCACAGGGACAACCATGAACACTGAAGCTTTCTTT

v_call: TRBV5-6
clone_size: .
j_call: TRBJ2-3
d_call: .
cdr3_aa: CASSLSATDTQYF
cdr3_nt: TGTGCCAGCAGCTTGAGTGCCACAGATACGCAGTATTTT

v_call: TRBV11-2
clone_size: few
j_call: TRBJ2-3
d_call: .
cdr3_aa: CASSGDGGTQYF
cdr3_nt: TGTGCCAGCAGCGGGGACGGGGGTACGCAGTATTTT

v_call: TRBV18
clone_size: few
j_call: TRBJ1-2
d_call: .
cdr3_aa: CASSMDKERYGYTF
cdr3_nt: TGTGCCAGCTCAATGGACAAGGAACGCTATGGCTACACCTTC

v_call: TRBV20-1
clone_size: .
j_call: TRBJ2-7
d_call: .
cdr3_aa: CSARRPSSYEQYF
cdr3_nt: TGCAGTGCTCGGCGTCCCAGCTCCTACGAGCAGTACTTC

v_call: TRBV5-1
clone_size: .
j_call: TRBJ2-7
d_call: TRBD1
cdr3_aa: CASSDRGGQGVNEQYF
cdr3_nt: TGCGCCAGCAGCGACCGAGGGGGACAGGGTGTCAACGAGCAGTACTTC

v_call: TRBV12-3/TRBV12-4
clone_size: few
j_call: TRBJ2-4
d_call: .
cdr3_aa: CASSLALAKNIQYF
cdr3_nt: TGTGCCAGCAGTTTGGCCCTAGCCAAAAACATTCAGTACTTC

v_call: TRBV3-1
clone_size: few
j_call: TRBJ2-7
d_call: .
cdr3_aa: CASSPRGGTYEQYF
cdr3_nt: TGTGCCAGCAGCCCCAGGGGGGGTACCTACGAGCAGTACTTC

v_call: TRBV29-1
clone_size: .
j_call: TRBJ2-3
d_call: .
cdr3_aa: CSVLSESTDTQYF
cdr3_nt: TGCAGCGTTCTCAGCGAGAGCACAGATACGCAGTATTTT

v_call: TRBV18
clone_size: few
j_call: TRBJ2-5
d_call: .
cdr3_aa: CASSPIMVRQETQYF
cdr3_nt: TGTGCCAGCTCACCCATTATGGTCAGACAAGAGACCCAGTACTTC

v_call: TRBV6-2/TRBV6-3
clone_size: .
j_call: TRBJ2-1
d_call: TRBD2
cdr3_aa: CASSYGLESKAVQFF
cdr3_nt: TGTGCCAGCAGTTACGGACTAGAGTCTAAGGCTGTGCAGTTCTTC

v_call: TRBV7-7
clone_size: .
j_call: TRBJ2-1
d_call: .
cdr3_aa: CASSSRGRAPDNEQFF
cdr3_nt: TGTGCTAGCAGCTCCAGGGGCAGGGCGCCGGACAATGAGCAGTTCTTC

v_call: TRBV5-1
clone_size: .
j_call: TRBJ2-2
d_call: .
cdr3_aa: CASRSQYGELFF
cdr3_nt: TGCGCCAGCAGGAGTCAGTACGGGGAGCTGTTTTTT

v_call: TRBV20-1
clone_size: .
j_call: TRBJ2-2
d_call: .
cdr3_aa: CSARDLARGSGELFF
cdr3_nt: TGCAGTGCTAGAGATTTGGCCCGGGGTTCCGGGGAGCTGTTTTTT